This T cell receptor (beta chain) derives from a study of T cell responses to AZD1222 COVID-19 vaccine. This CDR3 is 18 amino acids long. Trimming shortened V by 0 bases and J by 2 bases, and 19 bases separated the two germline ends. Per germline, CDR1 MGHRA and CDR2 YSYEKL. Clones were read by immunoSEQ multiplex PCR, and TCRdb kept only the in-frame ones, dropping some. The sample has some 190,000 clones, approximately 94% seen once. The rearrangement links TRBV4-1 to TRBJ1-1; possible D gene TRBD1, 6 bases. Sequenced material: peripheral blood, taken 28 days after the second dose of the MenACWY control vaccine. This clonotype originated in an adult who received the MenACWY meningococcal vaccine as a control. The CDR3 DNA reads as TGCGCCAGCAGCCAAGACACAGGGATTGGGGTAGTAAACACTGAAGCTTTCTTT. Translation gives CASSQDTGIGVVNTEAFF.